Following are 30 T cell receptor beta chains from one sample sequenced in a study of breast tumors, draining lymph nodes, adjacent tissues (dated by TCRdb to the mid-2010s). Preparation of the library involved multiplex PCR. TCRdb shows the sequencer as Illumina HiSeq 2000. TCRdb cleaned the public reads at Q25 with fastp, built clones with MiXCR and kept in-frame beta chains. Rows are combined by CDR3 protein, so each entry shows the most common genes and DNA. Recorded for this sample are approximately 230,000 distinct CDR3 sequences; nearly 35% of them occurred a single time. 3% to 4% of the sample goes to the ten largest clones. Lymph node samples came from the axillary draining lymph nodes of breast cancer patients. The sequencing sample was made of axillary lymph node tissue. The receptors were sampled from a female donor with breast cancer. Some clones in this sample may be carry-over from other donors' samples.

This clonotype was counted ten times or more. This chain links TRBV19 with TRBJ1-2, with D perhaps TRBD1 (5 bases). CDR3 size: 17 residues. V shed 6 bases and J shed 4 bases, with 24 bases lying between them. The germline V gene encodes CDR1 LNHDA and CDR2 SQIVND (reference sequence). CDR3 nucleotides: TGTGCCAGTAGCCCCCGAGGGGCCATAAAAGCTAGCTATGGCTACACCTTC. Translated: CASSPRGAIKASYGYTF.

The chain combines TRBV29-1 with TRBJ1-5; D ambiguous. The V end lost 2 bases, the J end lost 5 bases, and 10 bases lay between the germline ends. The V gene's germline CDR1 is SQVTM and CDR2 ANQGSEA. This CDR3 is built from 13 residues. CDR3: CSVELGIDQPQHF. CDR3 in DNA: TGCAGCGTTGAATTGGGGATAGATCAGCCCCAGCATTTT.

For this clonotype: A read error may be the cause here, since a much bigger clone is one base away. The CDR3 carries no conserved terminal phenylalanine or tryptophan, so it likely arises from a read error. The chain links TRBV6-5 to TRBJ1-5; 11 bases agree with TRBD1. The CDR3 has 15 residues. After removal of 5 bases from V and 6 bases from J, the junction contained 6 bases not matched to a gene. Germline V gene data show CDR1 as MNHEY and CDR2 as SVGAGI. The chain's CDR3 is CASSEGTGGRQPQHL. CDR3 DNA: TGTGCCAGCAGTGAAGGGACAGGGGGACGTCAGCCCCAGCATCTT.

This clonotype was seen ten or more times. CDR3 coding DNA: TGCAGCGGCAGGGGGCTCGCAGATACGCAGTATTTT. Amino acids: CSGRGLADTQYF. The chain couples TRBV29-1 to TRBJ2-3; 8 positions match TRBD1. Germline V gene data show CDR1 as SQVTM and CDR2 as ANQGSEA. There are 12 residues in the CDR3. V shed 7 bases, J shed 4 bases, and the junction held 4 bases outside the gene matches.

This clonotype was seen many times. The CDR3 sequence: CASSLALGMGNTIYF. The CDR3 DNA follows: TGTGCCAGCAGCTTAGCCCTAGGGATGGGGAACACCATATATTTT. The V gene is TRBV7-8, the J gene TRBJ1-3, with D unresolved. The CDR3 is 15 residues long. V lost 0 bases and J lost 7, with 13 bases in between. The germline CDR1 and CDR2 sequences are SGHVS and FQNEAQ.

There are a few counts of this clonotype. J is TRBJ2-4 and V is TRBV3-2. TRBV3-2 is termed a pseudogene. The CDR3 is 15 amino acids. CDR3 loop: CASSEQACGRNIQYF. In DNA form, the CDR3 reads TGTGCCAGCAGCGAACAAGCTTGCGGACGGAACATTCAGTACTTC.

This clonotype has at least ten counts. This sequence joins TRBV7-2 and TRBJ2-7; 7 bases align to TRBD2. The CDR3 has 15 amino acids. The ends lost 2 bases at V and 3 bases at J; junction bases unmatched: 7. Germline CDR1 SGHTA, CDR2 FQGNSA. In nucleotides, the CDR3 is TGTGCCAGCAGCTTACACCCAGGGACTAACTACGAGCAGTACTTC. It is translated as CASSLHPGTNYEQYF.

This clonotype appeared many times. The chain links TRBV6-4 to TRBJ2-5; weak D call: TRBD1 (5 bases). The CDR3 loop spans 15 amino acids. Germline lookup yields CDR1 MRHNA and CDR2 SNTAGT. V was cut by 6 bases and J by 1 base, with 15 bases left in between. The CDR3 DNA sequence: TGTGCCAGCAGGTTTACCCAGGGAAGCCAAGAGACCCAGTACTTC. Amino acids: CASRFTQGSQETQYF.

This clonotype showed up many times. The CDR3 DNA reads TGTGCCAGCAGTTATGGACAGGCCTACGAGCAGTACTTC. Amino acid sequence: CASSYGQAYEQYF. The chain has TRBV7-2 and TRBJ2-7, with 7 bases lining up with TRBD1. The CDR3 consists of 13 residues. Germline values: CDR1 SGHTA, CDR2 FQGNSA. V trimming: 6 bases; J trimming: 2 bases; junction bases outside the gene matches: 4.

To note about this clonotype: The junction does not match germline at one end; this may be a read error. The rearrangement uses TRBV4-1 and TRBJ1-2, with 9 bases identical to TRBD1. Looked up from germline, CDR1 is MGHRA and CDR2 is YSYEKL. The CDR3 extends over 15 amino acids. CDR3 region: CASSQDQGQGYGYTF. The CDR3 bases are TGCGCCAGCAGCCAAGATCAGGGACAGGGCTATGGCTACACTTTC.

This clonotype has ten or more counts. This sequence joins TRBV19 and TRBJ1-2; 7 bases are shared with TRBD1. Germline CDR1 and CDR2: LNHDA and SQIVND (reference sequence). J was trimmed by 6 bases and V by 4 bases; bases with no gene match: 8. This CDR3 spans 14 amino acids. This chain's CDR3 is CASSTVQGGNGYTF. CDR3 DNA sequence: TGTGCCAGTAGTACAGTTCAGGGGGGAAATGGCTACACCTTC.

There are many counts of this clonotype. The CDR3 DNA reads as TGTGCCAGCAGCCCAGATCCAGCCTGGGCTGAGCAGTTCTTC. Translated: CASSPDPAWAEQFF. The rearrangement uses TRBV7-8 and TRBJ2-1, with unresolved D. V was clipped by 5 bases and J by 9 bases, with 17 bases between them. The CDR3 runs 14 residues. Germline CDR1 is SGHVS and CDR2 is FQNEAQ.

This clonotype was detected ten times or more. The V gene is TRBV12-3 or TRBV12-4, the J gene TRBJ2-1; 7 nucleotides agree with TRBD1. V trimming: 8 bases; J trimming: 11 bases; junction bases outside the gene matches: 9. CDR3 size: 12 residues. The DNA for the CDR3 is TGTGCCAGCCTAAAGAAAGGGGGCAAGCAGTTCTTC. It is translated as CASLKKGGKQFF.

In its sample, this clonotype was seen many times. This rearrangement joins TRBV28 to TRBJ2-1, with unresolved D. The CDR3 is 12 amino acids. Trimming left V 0 bases short and J 9 bases short, with 6 bases between. Germline V CDR1 and CDR2: MDHEN, SYDVKM. The CDR3 spells CASSLWDVEQFF. The CDR3, as DNA: TGTGCCAGCAGTTTATGGGACGTTGAGCAGTTCTTC.

The V and J genes are TRBV7-8 and TRBJ2-3; TRBD1 agrees at 8 bases. Unmatched junction bases numbered 13, after V lost 3 bases and J lost 11 bases. The germline gives CDR1 SGHVS, CDR2 FQNEAQ. This CDR3 is built from 15 residues. The CDR3 protein is CASSLGPGGYNEQYF. DNA for the CDR3: TGTGCCAGCAGCTTGGGACCAGGGGGCTACAATGAGCAGTATTTT.

This clonotype was counted between two and nine times. The chain carries TRBV4-2 and TRBJ2-4; TRBD1 aligns across 7 bases. CDR1 is LGHNA and CDR2 is YNFKEQ in the germline V gene. V lost 0 bases, J lost 3 bases, and 8 bases stayed unmatched. The CDR3 is 17 residues long. The CDR3 region has the DNA TGTGCCAGCAGCCAAGAAGGGACAGACAGGGTCAAAAACATTCAGTACTTC. It yields the protein CASSQEGTDRVKNIQYF.

This clonotype came up many times. This chain joins TRBV25-1 and TRBJ1-2; D not certain. The V gene lost 4 bases and the J gene lost 7 bases, with 7 bases spanning the gap. Germline-derived CDR1 and CDR2 are MGHDK and SYGVNS. This CDR3 contains 11 residues. Here the CDR3 DNA reads TGTGCCAGCAGTGCCCCCTCTGGCTACACCTTC. Protein product: CASSAPSGYTF.

This clonotype was observed many times. V is TRBV10-3 and J is TRBJ2-7; D uncertain. The ends were cut back, 2 bases at V and 0 bases at J, with 11 bases in the middle. The germline V gene has CDR1 ENHRY and CDR2 SYGVKD. The CDR3 is made up of 15 amino acids. CDR3 nucleotides: TGTGCCATCAGTGAGGGACCGATTAGCTCCTACGAGCAGTACTTC. It translates to CAISEGPISSYEQYF.

The sample holds many counts of this clonotype. J is TRBJ2-1 and V is TRBV9, with 10 bases identical to TRBD2. Germline values: CDR1 SGDLS, CDR2 YYNGEE. V trimming: 0 bases; J trimming: 4 bases; junction bases outside the gene matches: 7. The CDR3 has 17 amino acids. The DNA of the CDR3 is TGTGCCAGCAGCGTAGCTGGTCCAGCGGGGGGGTACAATGAGCAGTTCTTC. It is translated as CASSVAGPAGGYNEQFF.

In its sample, this clonotype was seen many times. The rearrangement joins TRBV5-1 to TRBJ2-7, with D tentatively TRBD2 (5 bases). Trimming removed 0 bases from V and 0 bases from J, with 19 bases in between. In germline, CDR1 is SGHRS, CDR2 YFSETQ. The CDR3 spans 18 residues. The DNA for the CDR3 is TGCGCCAGCAGCTTGGAGGGCAATTTCGGGGTGAGCTCCTACGAGCAGTACTTC. It translates to CASSLEGNFGVSSYEQYF.

This clonotype was found many times. The gene calls are TRBV7-8 and TRBJ1-2, with D possibly being TRBD1 (5 bases). V was shortened by 5 bases and J by 4 bases, with 14 bases between the two germline ends. The germline CDR1 and CDR2 sequences are SGHVS and FQNEAQ. This CDR3 has 14 residues. This CDR3 reads CASSPPGAGYGYTF. Written as DNA, the CDR3 is TGTGCCAGCAGCCCGCCCGGGGCCGGCTATGGCTACACCTTC.

To note about this clonotype: This clone may be a read error of a much larger clone one base away. The V call is TRBV7-9, the J call TRBJ2-5, with TRBD1 as a possible D gene (6 bases). Germline assignment: CDR1 SEHNR and CDR2 FQNEAQ (reference sequence). CDR3 length: 15 amino acids. CDR3 in amino acids: CASSSPGHLQETQHF. As DNA, the CDR3 is TGTGCCAGCAGCTCCCCGGGACACCTTCAAGAGACCCAGCACTTC. The full variable domain, with the rest looked up from reference TRBV7-9 and TRBJ2-5, is DTGVSQNPRHKITKRGQNVTFRCDPISEHNRLYWYRQTLGQGPEFLTYFQNEAQLEKSRLLSDRFSAERPKGSFSTLEIQRTEQGDSAMYLCASSSPGHLQETQHFGPGTRLLVL.

This clonotype has only one observation. The chain employs TRBV7-8 and TRBJ1-6; D is perhaps TRBD1 (5 bases). V lost 5 bases and J 7 bases, leaving 18 bases between the germline ends. The CDR3 consists of 16 residues. Germline lookup yields CDR1 SGHVS and CDR2 FQNEAQ. CDR3 in amino acids: CASSKTSGGSNSPLHF. CDR3 DNA: TGTGCCAGCAGCAAGACTAGCGGGGGGTCGAATTCACCCCTCCACTTT.

There are many counts of this clonotype. The DNA of the CDR3 is TGTGCCACCAGTGATTCAAGGGTAGAAAACATTCAGTACTTC. This gives the protein CATSDSRVENIQYF. This chain connects TRBV24-1 to TRBJ2-4, with no clear D. Germline V gives CDR1 KGHDR, CDR2 SFDVKD. The CDR3 sequence is 14 residues long. Trimming took 2 bases from V and 5 from J, leaving 9 bases between them.

In this sample, this clonotype turned up many times. The V call is TRBV20-1, the J call TRBJ1-2; TRBD1 matches at 10 bases. From germline, CDR1 is DFQATT and CDR2 SNEGSKA (reference sequence). The CDR3 runs 15 residues. The trim removed 3 bases at V and 4 bases at J, leaving 8 bases unmatched. CDR3 nucleotide sequence: TGCAGTGCTAGGACGGGACAGGGGACGACCTATGGCTACACCTTC. Protein sequence: CSARTGQGTTYGYTF.

This sequence joins TRBV2 and TRBJ2-5, with 8 bases matching TRBD1. CDR1 is SNHLY and CDR2 is FYNNEI in the germline V gene. The CDR3 covers 16 residues. Unmatched junction bases numbered 14, after V lost 2 bases and J lost 9 bases. The CDR3 bases are TGTGCCAGCAGTGAACGGGGACAGGTTTCGAATCAGCCCCAGTACTTC. The encoded protein is CASSERGQVSNQPQYF.

The chain employs TRBV28 and TRBJ1-2; the D is unclear. The CDR3 sequence is 14 residues long. V lost 2 bases and J lost 5, with 12 bases in between. Germline V gene data show CDR1 as MDHEN and CDR2 as SYDVKM. CDR3 DNA: TGTGCCAGCAGTTTAACCACGTTACTTTATGGCTACACCTTC. Amino acids: CASSLTTLLYGYTF.

This clonotype was found many times. This chain connects TRBV24-1 to TRBJ2-2; D may be TRBD2 (5 bases). Germline values: CDR1 KGHDR, CDR2 SFDVKD. There are 15 residues in the CDR3. V lost 5 bases to trimming and J lost 2 bases, with 11 bases between them. The CDR3 sequence is CATSGGLINTGELFF. CDR3 bases: TGTGCCACCAGTGGAGGACTGATCAACACCGGGGAGCTGTTTTTT.

At least ten counts were recorded for this clonotype. V and J are TRBV6-6 and TRBJ1-5; the D is unclear. CDR1 and CDR2 from the germline V gene are MNHNY and SVGAGI (reference sequence). CDR3 length equals 13 residues. Trimming left V 0 bases short and J 7 bases short, with 7 bases between. CDR3 DNA: TGTGCCAGCAGTTACTCGGCAGAGCAGCCCCAGCATTTT. Amino acids: CASSYSAEQPQHF.

Concerning this clonotype: A much larger clone is a single base away; this may be a read error. The CDR3 nucleotides read TGCGCCAGCAGTCTGGTGGGGGGGCGCGGCGGGGAGCTGTTTTTT. Encoded protein: CASSLVGGRGGELFF. The chain joins TRBV6-1 to TRBJ2-2, with D possibly being TRBD2 (7 bases). Germline values: CDR1 MNHNS, CDR2 SASEGT. The CDR3 has 15 residues.